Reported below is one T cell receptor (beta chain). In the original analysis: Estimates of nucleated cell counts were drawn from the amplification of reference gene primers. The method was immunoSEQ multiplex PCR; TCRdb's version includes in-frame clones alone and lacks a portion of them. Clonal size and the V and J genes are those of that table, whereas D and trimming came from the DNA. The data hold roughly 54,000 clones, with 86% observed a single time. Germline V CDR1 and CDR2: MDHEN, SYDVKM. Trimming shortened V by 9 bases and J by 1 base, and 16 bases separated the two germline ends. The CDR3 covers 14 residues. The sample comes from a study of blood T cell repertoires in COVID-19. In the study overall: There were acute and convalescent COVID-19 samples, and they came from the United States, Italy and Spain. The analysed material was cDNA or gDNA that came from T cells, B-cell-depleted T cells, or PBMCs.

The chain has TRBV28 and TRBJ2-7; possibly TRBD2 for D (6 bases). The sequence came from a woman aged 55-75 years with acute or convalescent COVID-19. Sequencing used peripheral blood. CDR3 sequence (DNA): TGTGCCAGTATCCAAGGCGGGGCGTCCTACGAGCAGTACTTC. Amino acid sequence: CASIQGGASYEQYF.